The 2 T cell receptor beta chains presented below share a single source sample, sequenced in a study of long-term antiretroviral therapy in people with HIV. The run of the v3.0 immunoSEQ assay was at survey level. TCRdb's copy holds only in-frame clones and misses some; the assay was immunoSEQ multiplex PCR. This table has about 28,000 clones, less than 90% appearing once. Sample: unsorted PBMCs, taken 2 years after starting antiretroviral therapy. These receptors came from a man aged 45-65 years with HIV.

The genes are TRBV5-1 and TRBJ1-3; D remains ambiguous. The CDR3 totals 13 residues. CDR1 is SGHRS and CDR2 is YFSETQ in the germline V gene. Trimming removed 2 bases at V and 4 bases at J, with 7 bases between. CDR3 DNA sequence: TGCGCCAGCAGCTTAGAAGGGGGAAACACCATATATTTT. This translates into CASSLEGGNTIYF.

The chain carries TRBV27 and TRBJ2-1, with 9 bases lining up with TRBD2. The V segment lost 1 base and the J segment 2 bases; nucleotides outside the gene matches: 6. This CDR3 is 17 amino acids long. The germline gives CDR1 MNHEY, CDR2 SMNVEV (reference sequence). This CDR3 reads CASSLFPAGGAYNEQFF. In nucleotides, the CDR3 is TGTGCCAGCAGTTTATTCCCTGCGGGAGGGGCCTACAATGAGCAGTTCTTC.